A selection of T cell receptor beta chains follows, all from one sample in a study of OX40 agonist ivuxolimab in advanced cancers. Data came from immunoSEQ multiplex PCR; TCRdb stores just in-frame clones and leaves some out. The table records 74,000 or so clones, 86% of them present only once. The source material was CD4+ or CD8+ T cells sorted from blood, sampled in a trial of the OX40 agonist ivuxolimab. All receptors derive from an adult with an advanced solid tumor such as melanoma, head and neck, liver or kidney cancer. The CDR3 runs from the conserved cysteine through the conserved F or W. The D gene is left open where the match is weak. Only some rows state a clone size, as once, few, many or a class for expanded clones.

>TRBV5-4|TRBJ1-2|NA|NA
TGTGCCAGCAGCTTCTTTCAGGATGGGGAAGGCTACACCTTC
CASSFFQDGEGYTF
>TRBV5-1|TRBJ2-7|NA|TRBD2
TGCGCCAGCAGCTCCCTTAGCGGGAGCTCCTACGAGCAGTACTTC
CASSSLSGSSYEQYF
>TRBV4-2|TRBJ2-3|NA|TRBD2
TGTGCCAGCAGCCAAGATATAGCGGGATTCAATACGCAGTATTTT
CASSQDIAGFNTQYF
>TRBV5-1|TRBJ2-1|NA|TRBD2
TGCGCCAGTAGACTAGCGGGAGGGCTTGGAGAGCAGTTCTTC
CASRLAGGLGEQFF
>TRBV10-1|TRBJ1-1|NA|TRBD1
TGCGCCAGCAGGGACAGGGAGGGGTCTGAAGCTTTCTTT
CASRDREGSEAFF
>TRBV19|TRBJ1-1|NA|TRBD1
TGTGCCAGTAGTATGGGGACAGGGATGAACACTGAAGCTTTCTTT
CASSMGTGMNTEAFF
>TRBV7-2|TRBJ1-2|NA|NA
TGTGCCAGCAGCTTGGGCAGTGAGTATGGCTACACCTTC
CASSLGSEYGYTF
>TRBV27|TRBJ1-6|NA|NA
TGTGCCAGCGGGAGACCTGGCTATAATTCACCCCTCCACTTT
CASGRPGYNSPLHF
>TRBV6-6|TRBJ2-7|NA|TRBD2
TGTGCCAGCCTTACTAGCGGGGGTTCCTACGAGCAGTACTTC
CASLTSGGSYEQYF
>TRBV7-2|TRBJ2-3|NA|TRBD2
TGTGCCAGCAGCCCCCGTCGACTAGCGGGGACAGATACGCAGTATTTT
CASSPRRLAGTDTQYF
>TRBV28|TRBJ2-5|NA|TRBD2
TGTGCCAGCAGGCCCGGGGGGGGGTTGGAGACCCAGTACTTC
CASRPGGGLETQYF
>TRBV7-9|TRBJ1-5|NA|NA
TGTGCCAGCAGATCAGGGTCGGCTAATCAGCCCCAGCATTTT
CASRSGSANQPQHF
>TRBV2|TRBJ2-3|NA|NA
TGTGCCAGCAGGAGGGGGGGGCCCGATACGCAGTATTTT
CASRRGGPDTQYF
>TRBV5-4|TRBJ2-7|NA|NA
TGTGCCAGCAGCTTGGAAGTAGGCGAGCAGTACTTC
CASSLEVGEQYF
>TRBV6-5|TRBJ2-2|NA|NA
TGTGCCAGCAGGGTTAACCCCCTCCGCCGGGAGCTGTTTTTT
CASRVNPLRRELFF
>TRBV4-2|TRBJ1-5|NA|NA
TGTGCCAGCAGCTTAACCCCACAACAGCCCCAGCATTTT
CASSLTPQQPQHF
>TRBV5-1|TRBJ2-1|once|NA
TGCGCCAGCAGCTTGATAGGATCCCGCTCCTACAATGAGCAGTTCTTC
CASSLIGSRSYNEQFF
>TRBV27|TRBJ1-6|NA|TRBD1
TGTGCCAGCAGTTTCATTGGGACAGAAAATTCACCCCTCCACTTT
CASSFIGTENSPLHF
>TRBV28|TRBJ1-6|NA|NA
TGTGCCAGCAGCCCTAACCCAGGGGAGAAGAGCTCCTATAATTCACCCCTCCACTTT
CASSPNPGEKSSYNSPLHF
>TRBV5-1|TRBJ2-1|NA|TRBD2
TGCGCCAGCAGCTTAGCGGGAGTAGATTACAATGAGCAGTTCTTC
CASSLAGVDYNEQFF
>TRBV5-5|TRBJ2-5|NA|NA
TGTGCCAGCAGAAGAGAGTTTCTTGAGACCCAGTACTTC
CASRREFLETQYF
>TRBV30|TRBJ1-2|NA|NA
TGTGCCTGGAGTGGGCAGGGAAGGGGCTATGGCTACACCTTC
CAWSGQGRGYGYTF
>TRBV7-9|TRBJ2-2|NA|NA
TGTGCCAGCAGCTTAGGGGTCGGGGTTGAAACCGGGGAGCTGTTTTTT
CASSLGVGVETGELFF
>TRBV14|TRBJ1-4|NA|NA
TGTGCCAGCAGCCAATCTGGGAAGGTTCCACTGTTTTTT
CASSQSGKVPLFF
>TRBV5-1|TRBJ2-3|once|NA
TGCGCCAGCAGCCCAGGACAGAACACAGATACGCAGTATTTT
CASSPGQNTDTQYF
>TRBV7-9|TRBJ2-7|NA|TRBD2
TGTGCCAGCAGCATTAGCGGGAGTCCCCCCTACGAGCAGTACTTC
CASSISGSPPYEQYF
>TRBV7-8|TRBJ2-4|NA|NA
TGTGCCAGCAGCCTTCACGGGCCTAATGAGGGGGGCATTCAGTACTTC
CASSLHGPNEGGIQYF
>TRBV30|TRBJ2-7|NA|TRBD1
TGTGCCTGGAGTTACCGTGGGACAGGGATTAGGAAGAACTACTACGAGCAGTACTTC
CAWSYRGTGIRKNYYEQYF
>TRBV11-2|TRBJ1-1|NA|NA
TGTGCCAGCAGCTTCGGCATAATGAACACTGAAGCTTTCTTT
CASSFGIMNTEAFF
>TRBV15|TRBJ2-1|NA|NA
TGTGCCACCAGCAGAGGAAAAGGGGGGTCCAGGGAGCAGTTCTTC
CATSRGKGGSREQFF
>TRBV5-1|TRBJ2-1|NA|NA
TGCGCCAGCAGCTCGCAGGCCCCGGGGAATGAGCAGTTCTTC
CASSSQAPGNEQFF
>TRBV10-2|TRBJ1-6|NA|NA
TGCGCCAGCAGTGAGTCGCAGGGCTCACCCCTCCACTTT
CASSESQGSPLHF
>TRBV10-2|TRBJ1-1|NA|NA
TGCGCCAGCAGTGAGGGGGTGGGGGCTGAAGCTTTCTTT
CASSEGVGAEAFF
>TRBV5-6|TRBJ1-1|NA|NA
TGTGCCAGCAGCTTGAGACAGATAAACACTGAAGCTTTCTTT
CASSLRQINTEAFF
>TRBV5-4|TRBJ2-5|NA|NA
TGTGCCAGCAGCTCCGCGCGTGGGACCGCAAATCAAGAGACCCAGTACTTC
CASSSARGTANQETQYF
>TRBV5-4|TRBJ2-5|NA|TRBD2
TGTGCCAGCAGCTTAAAGACTAGCGGGAGGGCCTTGGAGACCCAGTACTTC
CASSLKTSGRALETQYF
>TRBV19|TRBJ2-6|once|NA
TGTGCCAGTAGCCCTAAAACGACAGTTTCTGGGGCCAACGTCCTGACTTTC
CASSPKTTVSGANVLTF
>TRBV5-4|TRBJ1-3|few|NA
TGTGCCAGCAGGGTCTTCTCTGGAAACACCATATATTTT
CASRVFSGNTIYF
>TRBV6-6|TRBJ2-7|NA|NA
TGTGCCAGCAGTGGGAGAGGGGCGGTATACGAGCAGTACTTC
CASSGRGAVYEQYF